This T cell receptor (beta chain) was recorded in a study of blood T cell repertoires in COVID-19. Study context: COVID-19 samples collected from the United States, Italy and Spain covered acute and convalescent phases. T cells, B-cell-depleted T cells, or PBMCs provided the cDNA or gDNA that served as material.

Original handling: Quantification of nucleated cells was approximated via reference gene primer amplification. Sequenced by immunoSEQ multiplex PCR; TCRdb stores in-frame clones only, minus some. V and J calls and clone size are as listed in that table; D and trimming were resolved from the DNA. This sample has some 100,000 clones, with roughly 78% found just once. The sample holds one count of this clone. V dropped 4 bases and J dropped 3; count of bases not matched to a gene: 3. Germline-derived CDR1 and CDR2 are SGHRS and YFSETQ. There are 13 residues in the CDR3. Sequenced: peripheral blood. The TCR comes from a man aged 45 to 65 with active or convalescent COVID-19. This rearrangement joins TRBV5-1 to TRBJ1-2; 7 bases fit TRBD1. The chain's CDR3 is CASSGTGDYGYTF. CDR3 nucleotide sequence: TGCGCCAGCAGCGGTACAGGGGACTATGGCTACACCTTC. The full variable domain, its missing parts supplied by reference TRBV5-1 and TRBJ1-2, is KAGVTQTPRYLIKTRGQQVTLSCSPISGHRSVSWYQQTPGQGLQFLFEYFSETQRNKGNFPGRFSGRQFSNSRSEMNVSTLELGDSALYLCASSGTGDYGYTFGSGTRLTVV.